The 20 T cell receptor beta chains presented below share a single source sample, sequenced in a study of blood T cell repertoires in COVID-19. The method was immunoSEQ multiplex PCR; TCRdb's version includes in-frame clones alone and lacks a portion of them. The sample has some 290,000 clones; around 90% are singletons. Sequencing was carried out using peripheral blood. Source of these receptors: a woman aged 40 to 50 with COVID-19, enrolled during active disease.

V is TRBV30 and J is TRBJ1-5; 8 nucleotides align to TRBD1. Germline V gene lookup returns CDR1 GTSNPN and CDR2 SVGIG (reference sequence). The CDR3 totals 19 residues. With V trimmed by 5 bases and J by 0 bases, 18 bases remained unmatched. This CDR3 is CAWPPTAGTGVYSNQPQHF. In DNA form, the CDR3 reads TGTGCCTGGCCGCCTACCGCCGGGACAGGAGTTTATAGCAATCAGCCCCAGCATTTT.

The V call is TRBV4-1, the J call TRBJ2-5; TRBD2 might be the D (6 bases). CDR3 length equals 15 residues. V lost 0 bases and J lost 2, with 10 bases in between. Germline assignment: CDR1 MGHRA and CDR2 YSYEKL. The CDR3 loop reads CASSQEGSGQETQYF. The CDR3 region has the DNA TGCGCCAGCAGCCAAGAGGGTAGCGGTCAAGAGACCCAGTACTTC.

This chain uses TRBV5-1 with TRBJ1-6, with D possibly being TRBD1 (6 bases). Germline V lookup: CDR1 SGHRS, CDR2 YFSETQ. The ends were cut back, 3 bases at V and 7 bases at J, with 11 bases in the middle. This CDR3 region has 14 residues. The CDR3 DNA reads as TGCGCCAGCAGCTCAACAGGGTTAAATTCACCCCTCCACTTT. Protein: CASSSTGLNSPLHF.

The chain uses TRBV28 and TRBJ1-5; D is possibly TRBD1 (6 bases). In germline, CDR1 is MDHEN, CDR2 SYDVKM. This CDR3 has 13 residues. V lost 7 bases to trimming and J lost 3 bases, with 10 bases between them. The CDR3 loop reads CASIGQINQPQHF. DNA for the CDR3: TGTGCCAGCATAGGACAGATCAATCAGCCCCAGCATTTT.

The chain has TRBV6-5 and TRBJ2-7, with 7 bases identical to TRBD2. Losses at the gene ends were 7 bases for V and 1 base for J; bases not matched to a gene: 4. Germline V gene sequence: CDR1 MNHEY, CDR2 SVGAGI. The CDR3 extends over 13 amino acids. CDR3 bases: TGTGCCAGCACACGCGGGAGTTCCTACGAGCAGTACTTC. This encodes CASTRGSSYEQYF.

In this sample, this clone turned up once. J is TRBJ1-1 and V is TRBV19, with a possible D match to TRBD1 (5 bases). The CDR3 has 15 residues. Trimming pared 5 bases from V and 1 base from J, leaving 14 bases between. CDR1 and CDR2 from the germline V gene are LNHDA and SQIVND (reference sequence). The CDR3 protein is CASSPQGVSNTEAFF. DNA for the CDR3: TGTGCCAGTAGTCCCCAAGGGGTCTCGAACACTGAAGCTTTCTTT.

The genes are TRBV28 and TRBJ1-6; 7 bases map to TRBD1. CDR1 is MDHEN, CDR2 SYDVKM, per germline. The CDR3 contains 15 residues. V shed 6 bases and J 5 bases; nucleotides not matched to a gene: 7. The CDR3 nucleotides read TGTGCCAGCAGACCCGCCGACAGGGATAATTCACCCCTCCACTTT. Translated, it gives CASRPADRDNSPLHF.

This CDR3 reads CASSPSPYRERRSNQPQHF. The CDR3 bases are TGTGCCAGCAGCCCTTCCCCTTACAGGGAGAGGCGAAGCAATCAGCCCCAGCATTTT. V is TRBV7-2 and J is TRBJ1-5, with D perhaps matching TRBD1 (6 bases). Trimming pared 5 bases from V and 1 base from J, leaving 24 bases between. This CDR3 is 19 amino acids long. The V gene's germline CDR1 is SGHTA and CDR2 FQGNSA.

This rearrangement joins TRBV7-3 to TRBJ2-2; 9 bases agree with TRBD1. CDR3 length: 14 residues. Germline V gives CDR1 SGHTA, CDR2 FQGTGA. Trimming took 7 bases from V and 7 from J; bases not matched to a gene: 7. The DNA for the CDR3 is TGTGCCAGCAAGCGGGACAGGGCGAACGGGGAGCTGTTTTTT. Translation: CASKRDRANGELFF.

The CDR3 region is CATAPGQGHGYTF. DNA of the CDR3: TGTGCCACCGCACCGGGACAGGGCCATGGCTACACCTTC. This rearrangement joins TRBV27 to TRBJ1-2; the match to TRBD1 covers 9 bases. The ends lost 10 bases at V and 6 bases at J; junction bases unmatched: 9. CDR3 length equals 13 residues. Germline V gene data show CDR1 as MNHEY and CDR2 as SMNVEV (reference sequence).

The V gene is TRBV18, the J gene TRBJ2-5; D uncertain. Germline-derived CDR1 and CDR2 are KGHSH and LQKENI. V lost 4 bases and J 2 bases, leaving 11 bases between the germline ends. The CDR3 contains 14 residues. CDR3: CASSLLEKQETQYF. CDR3 coding DNA: TGTGCCAGCTCACTACTCGAGAAACAAGAGACCCAGTACTTC.

The table lists this clone with a count of one. The V call is TRBV7-9, the J call TRBJ2-7; 7 bases fit TRBD1. Trimming took 4 bases from V and 4 from J; bases not matched to a gene: 13. Looked up from germline, CDR1 is SEHNR and CDR2 is FQNEAQ (reference sequence). This CDR3 has 16 residues. Here the CDR3 DNA reads TGTGCCAGCAGCTCTCACCGAGGACAGGAGAAATACGAGCAGTACTTC. Translating it yields CASSSHRGQEKYEQYF.

The chain employs TRBV7-9 and TRBJ1-2, with 9 bases that match TRBD1. After removal of 1 base from V and 14 bases from J, the junction contained 11 bases not matched to a gene. CDR3 length: 14 amino acids. In germline, CDR1 is SEHNR, CDR2 FQNEAQ (reference sequence). The CDR3 coding sequence is TGTGCCAGCAGCTTAGTTCGGGACAGGGATACAAGAACCTTC. It encodes CASSLVRDRDTRTF.

The CDR3 DNA sequence: TGTGCCAGCAGCCCTCAGGGGATGAATTCACCCCTCCACTTT. Translating gives CASSPQGMNSPLHF. The chain joins TRBV28 to TRBJ1-6; TRBD1 might be the D (6 bases). V lost 6 bases and J 7 bases, leaving 13 bases between the germline ends. CDR3 length: 14 residues. The germline gives CDR1 MDHEN, CDR2 SYDVKM.

This rearrangement joins TRBV15 to TRBJ2-5, with D maybe TRBD1 (6 bases). This CDR3 is 15 amino acids long. V lost 0 bases, J lost 7 bases, and 15 bases lay in between. Per germline, CDR1 LNHNV and CDR2 YYDKDF (reference sequence). CDR3 protein: CATSRDIGGKGTQYF. The DNA of the CDR3 is TGTGCCACCAGCAGAGATATAGGGGGAAAGGGGACCCAGTACTTC.

V and J are TRBV21-1 and TRBJ2-2; the table assigns TRBD2, which was not confirmed against the DNA. TRBV21-1 is a pseudogene segment. The CDR3 is 19 amino acids. CDR3 residues: CASSYPKLAGGKNTGELFF. The DNA for the CDR3 is TGTGCCAGCAGCTACCCGAAGCTAGCGGGGGGTAAGAACACCGGGGAGCTGTTTTTT.

This chain connects TRBV28 to TRBJ1-5; D ambiguous. The V end lost 4 bases, the J end lost 2 bases, and 9 bases lay between the germline ends. The CDR3 is made up of 14 amino acids. CDR1 is MDHEN, CDR2 SYDVKM, per germline. The CDR3 loop reads CASSSDYRNQPQHF. CDR3 bases: TGTGCCAGCAGTTCGGACTATCGCAATCAGCCCCAGCATTTT.

The chain combines TRBV3-1 (or the pseudogene TRBV3-2) with TRBJ2-2; 9 positions match TRBD2. Looked up from germline, CDR1 is LGHDT and CDR2 is YNNKEL (reference sequence). V was clipped by 4 bases and J by 5 bases; unmatched bases: 8. This CDR3 has 16 residues. This CDR3 is CASSPTGTSRTGELFF. CDR3 DNA: TGTGCCAGCAGCCCCACCGGGACTAGCCGGACCGGGGAGCTGTTTTTT.

The rearrangement uses TRBV28 and TRBJ2-3, with 9 positions matching TRBD1. This CDR3 has 15 residues. Germline values: CDR1 MDHEN, CDR2 SYDVKM. The V gene end was trimmed by 2 bases and the J gene end by 7 bases; junction bases not matched to a gene: 7. The DNA of the CDR3 is TGTGCCAGCAGTTTAACCGGGACAGGGACCCATACGCAGTATTTT. Amino acids: CASSLTGTGTHTQYF.

The V gene is TRBV5-4, the J gene TRBJ1-2; unclear D gene. The CDR3 length is 14 residues. From germline, CDR1 is SGHNT and CDR2 YYREEE (reference sequence). Trimming left V 4 bases short and J 0 bases short, with 10 bases between. The CDR3 is CASSREIANYGYTF. The CDR3 nucleotides read TGTGCCAGCAGCCGGGAAATAGCTAACTATGGCTACACCTTC.